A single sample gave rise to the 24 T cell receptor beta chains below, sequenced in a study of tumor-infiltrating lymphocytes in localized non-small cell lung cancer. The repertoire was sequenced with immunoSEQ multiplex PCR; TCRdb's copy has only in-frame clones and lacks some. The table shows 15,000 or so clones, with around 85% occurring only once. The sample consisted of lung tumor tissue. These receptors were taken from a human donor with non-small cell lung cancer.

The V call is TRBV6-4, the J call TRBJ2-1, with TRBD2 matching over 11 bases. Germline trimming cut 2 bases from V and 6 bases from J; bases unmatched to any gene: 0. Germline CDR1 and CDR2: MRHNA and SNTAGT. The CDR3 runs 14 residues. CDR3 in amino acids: CASSDGLAGNEQFF. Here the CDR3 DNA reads TGTGCCAGCAGTGACGGACTAGCGGGCAATGAGCAGTTCTTC.

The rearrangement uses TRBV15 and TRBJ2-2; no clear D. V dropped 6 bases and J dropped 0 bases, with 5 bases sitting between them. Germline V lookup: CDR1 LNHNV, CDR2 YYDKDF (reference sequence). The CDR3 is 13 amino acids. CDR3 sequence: CATSVTNTGELFF. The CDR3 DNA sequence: TGTGCCACCAGTGTAACGAACACCGGGGAGCTGTTTTTT.

CDR3 bases: TGTGCCACCAGCAGAGAAAGAGATTCGGGGGGCCAAGCTTTCTTT. It encodes CATSRERDSGGQAFF. The genes are TRBV15 and TRBJ1-1; tentatively, D is TRBD1 (6 bases). V was pared by 0 bases and J by 9 bases, with 17 bases between. This CDR3 is built from 15 residues. From germline, CDR1 is LNHNV and CDR2 YYDKDF (reference sequence).

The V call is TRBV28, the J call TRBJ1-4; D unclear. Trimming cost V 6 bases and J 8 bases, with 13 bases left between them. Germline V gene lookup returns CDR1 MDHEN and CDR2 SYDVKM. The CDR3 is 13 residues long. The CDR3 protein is CASSPRRYEKLFF. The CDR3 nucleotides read TGTGCCAGCAGCCCAAGAAGGTACGAAAAACTGTTTTTT.

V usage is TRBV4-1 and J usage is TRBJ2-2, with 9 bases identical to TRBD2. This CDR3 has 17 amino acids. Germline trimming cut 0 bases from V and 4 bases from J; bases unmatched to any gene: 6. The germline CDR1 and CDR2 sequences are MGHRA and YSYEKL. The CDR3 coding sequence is TGCGCCAGCAGCCAAGATCCGGCGGGAGGGGTCACCGGGGAGCTGTTTTTT. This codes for CASSQDPAGGVTGELFF.

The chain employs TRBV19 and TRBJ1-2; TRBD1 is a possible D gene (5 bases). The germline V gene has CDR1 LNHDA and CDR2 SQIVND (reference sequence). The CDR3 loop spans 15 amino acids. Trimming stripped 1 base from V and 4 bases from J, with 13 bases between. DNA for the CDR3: TGTGCCAGTAGTATAGGCCCCCAGGGATCCTATGGCTACACCTTC. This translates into CASSIGPQGSYGYTF.

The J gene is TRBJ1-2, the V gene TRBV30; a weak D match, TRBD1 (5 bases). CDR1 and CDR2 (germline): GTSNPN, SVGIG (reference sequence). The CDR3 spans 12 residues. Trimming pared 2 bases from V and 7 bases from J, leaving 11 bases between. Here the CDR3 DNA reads TGTGCCTGGAGTCCTCAGGGAGTTGGCTACACCTTC. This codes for CAWSPQGVGYTF. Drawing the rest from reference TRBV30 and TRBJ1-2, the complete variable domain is SQTIHQWPATLVQPVGSPLSLECTVEGTSNPNLYWYRQAAGRGLQLLFYSVGIGQISSEVPQNLSASRPQDRQFILSSKKLLLSDSGFYLCAWSPQGVGYTFGSGTRLTVV.

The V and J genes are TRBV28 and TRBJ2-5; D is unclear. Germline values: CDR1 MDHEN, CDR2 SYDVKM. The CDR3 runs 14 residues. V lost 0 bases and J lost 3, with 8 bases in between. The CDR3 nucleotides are TGTGCCAGCAGTTTATGGCTAGAAAAAGAGACCCAGTACTTC. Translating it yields CASSLWLEKETQYF.

This chain's CDR3 is CASSPLRGTRPGVQETQYF. The DNA of the CDR3 is TGTGCCAGCTCACCTTTACGGGGGACTAGGCCCGGAGTCCAAGAGACCCAGTACTTC. The chain links TRBV18 to TRBJ2-5; TRBD2 aligns across 8 bases. Trimming took 3 bases from V and 1 from J; bases not matched to a gene: 16. The V gene's germline CDR1 is KGHSH and CDR2 LQKENI. The CDR3 extends over 19 amino acids.

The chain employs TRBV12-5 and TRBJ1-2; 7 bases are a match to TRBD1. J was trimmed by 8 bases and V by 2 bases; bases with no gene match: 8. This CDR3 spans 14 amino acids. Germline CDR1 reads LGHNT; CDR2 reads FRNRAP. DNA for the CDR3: TGTGCTAGTGGTTTGACCACAGGGGTGGGCGGCTACACCTTC. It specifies CASGLTTGVGGYTF.

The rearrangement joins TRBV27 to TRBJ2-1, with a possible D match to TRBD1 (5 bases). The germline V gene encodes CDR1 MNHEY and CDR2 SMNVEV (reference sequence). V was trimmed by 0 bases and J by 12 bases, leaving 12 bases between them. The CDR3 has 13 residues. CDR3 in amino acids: CASSLSYLQGQFF. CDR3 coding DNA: TGTGCCAGCAGTTTATCCTACCTGCAGGGGCAGTTCTTC.

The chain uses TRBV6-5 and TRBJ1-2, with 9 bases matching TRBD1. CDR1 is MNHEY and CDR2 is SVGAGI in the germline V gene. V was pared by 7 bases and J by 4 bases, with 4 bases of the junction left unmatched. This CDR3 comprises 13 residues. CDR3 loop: CASTGQGTYGYTF. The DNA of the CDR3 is TGTGCCAGCACCGGACAGGGGACCTATGGCTACACCTTC.

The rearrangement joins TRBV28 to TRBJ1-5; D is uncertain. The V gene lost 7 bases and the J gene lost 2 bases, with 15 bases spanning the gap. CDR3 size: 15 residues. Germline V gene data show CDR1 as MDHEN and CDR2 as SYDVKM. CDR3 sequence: CASTTPGGGNQPQHF. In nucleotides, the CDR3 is TGTGCCAGCACCACACCGGGAGGCGGCAATCAGCCCCAGCATTTT.

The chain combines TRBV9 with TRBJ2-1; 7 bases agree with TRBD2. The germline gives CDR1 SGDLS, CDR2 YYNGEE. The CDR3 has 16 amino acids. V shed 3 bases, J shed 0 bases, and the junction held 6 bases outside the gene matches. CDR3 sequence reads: CASSESSGPSYNEQFF. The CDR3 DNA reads TGTGCCAGCAGCGAAAGTAGCGGGCCCTCCTACAATGAGCAGTTCTTC. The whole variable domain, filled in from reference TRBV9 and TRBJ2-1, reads DSGVTQTPKHLITATGQRVTLRCSPRSGDLSVYWYQQSLDQGLQFLIQYYNGEERAKGNILERFSAQQFPDLHSELNLSSLELGDSALYFCASSESSGPSYNEQFFGPGTRLTVL.

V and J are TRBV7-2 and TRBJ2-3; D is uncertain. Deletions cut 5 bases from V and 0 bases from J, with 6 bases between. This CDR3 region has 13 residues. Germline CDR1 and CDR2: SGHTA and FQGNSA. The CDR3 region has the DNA TGTGCCAGCAGCGTCCCTAGCACAGATACGCAGTATTTT. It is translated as CASSVPSTDTQYF. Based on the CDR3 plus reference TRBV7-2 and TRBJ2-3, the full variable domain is GAGVSQSPSNKVTEKGKDVELRCDPISGHTALYWYRQSLGQGLEFLIYFQGNSAPDKSGLPSDRFSAERTGGSVSTLTIQRTQQEDSAVYLCASSVPSTDTQYFGPGTRLTVL.

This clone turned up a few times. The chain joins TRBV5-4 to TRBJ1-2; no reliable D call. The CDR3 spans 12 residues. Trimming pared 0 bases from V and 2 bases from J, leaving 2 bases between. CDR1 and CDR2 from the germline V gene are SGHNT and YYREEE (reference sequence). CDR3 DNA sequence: TGTGCCAGCAGCTTGGCAAACTATGGCTACACCTTC. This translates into CASSLANYGYTF.

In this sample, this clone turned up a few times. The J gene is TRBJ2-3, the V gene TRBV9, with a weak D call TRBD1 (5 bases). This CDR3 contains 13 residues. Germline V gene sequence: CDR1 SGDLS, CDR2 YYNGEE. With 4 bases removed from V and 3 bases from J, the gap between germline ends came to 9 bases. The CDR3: CASSWQGTDTQYF. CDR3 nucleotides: TGTGCCAGCAGCTGGCAGGGAACAGATACGCAGTATTTT.

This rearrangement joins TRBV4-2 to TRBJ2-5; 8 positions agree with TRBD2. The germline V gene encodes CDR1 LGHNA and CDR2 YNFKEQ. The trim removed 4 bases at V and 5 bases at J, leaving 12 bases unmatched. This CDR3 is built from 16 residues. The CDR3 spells CASSPYTGLERETQYF. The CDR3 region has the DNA TGTGCCAGCAGCCCATATACGGGACTAGAGAGGGAGACCCAGTACTTC.

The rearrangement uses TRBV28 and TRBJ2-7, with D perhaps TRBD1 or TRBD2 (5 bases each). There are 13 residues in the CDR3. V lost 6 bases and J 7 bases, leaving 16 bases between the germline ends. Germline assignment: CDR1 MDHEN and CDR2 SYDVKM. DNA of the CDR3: TGTGCCAGCAGGACGGGACGGTTCATGGAGCAGTACTTC. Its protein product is CASRTGRFMEQYF.

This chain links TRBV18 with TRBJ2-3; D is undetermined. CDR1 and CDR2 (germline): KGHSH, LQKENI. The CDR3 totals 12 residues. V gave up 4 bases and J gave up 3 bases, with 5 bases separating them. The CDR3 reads CASSLATDTQYF. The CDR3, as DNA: TGTGCCAGCTCACTAGCAACAGATACGCAGTATTTT.

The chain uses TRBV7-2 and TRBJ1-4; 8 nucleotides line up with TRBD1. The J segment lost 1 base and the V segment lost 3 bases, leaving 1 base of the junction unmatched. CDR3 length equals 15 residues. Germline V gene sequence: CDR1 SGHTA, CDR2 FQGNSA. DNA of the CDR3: TGTGCCAGCAGCTTTACAGGGGGAACTAATGAAAAACTGTTTTTT. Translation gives CASSFTGGTNEKLFF.

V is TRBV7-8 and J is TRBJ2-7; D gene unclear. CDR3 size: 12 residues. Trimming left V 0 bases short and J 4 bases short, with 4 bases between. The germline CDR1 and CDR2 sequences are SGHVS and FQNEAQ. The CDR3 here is CASSLARYEQYF. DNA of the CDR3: TGTGCCAGCAGCTTAGCGCGGTACGAGCAGTACTTC.

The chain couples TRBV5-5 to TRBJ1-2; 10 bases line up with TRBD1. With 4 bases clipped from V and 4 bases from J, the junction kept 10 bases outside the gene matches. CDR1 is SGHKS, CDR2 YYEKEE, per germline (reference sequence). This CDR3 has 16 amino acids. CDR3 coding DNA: TGTGCCAGCAGCGTTGGGACAGGGGACGGTATCTATGGCTACACCTTC. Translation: CASSVGTGDGIYGYTF.

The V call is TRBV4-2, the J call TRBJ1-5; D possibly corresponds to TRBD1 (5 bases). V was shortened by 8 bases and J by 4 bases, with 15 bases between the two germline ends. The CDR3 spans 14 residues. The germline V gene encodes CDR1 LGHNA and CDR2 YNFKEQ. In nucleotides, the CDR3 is TGTGCCAGCGGATGGGTGGGGGGGAATCAGCCCCAGCATTTT. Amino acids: CASGWVGGNQPQHF.